This entry lists 14 T cell receptor beta chains sequenced from one sample in a study of cytotoxic CD8 clonotypes in ibrutinib-treated CLL. The data were produced by immunoSEQ multiplex PCR, yet TCRdb's version contains in-frame clones alone and is incomplete. The sample includes almost 250,000 clones, 70% of them seen just once. The source material was PBMCs, sampled after 24 months of ibrutinib treatment. These receptors originate from a human donor with chronic lymphocytic leukemia.

This clone has a handful of counts. The J gene is TRBJ2-1, the V gene TRBV5-4, with 11 bases fitting TRBD2. This CDR3 region has 16 residues. Per the germline V gene, CDR1 is SGHNT and CDR2 is YYREEE (reference sequence). Unmatched junction bases numbered 5, after V lost 0 bases and J lost 6 bases. The CDR3 here is CASSLGGTSGGNEQFF. For the CDR3, the DNA is TGTGCCAGCAGCTTGGGGGGGACTAGCGGAGGCAATGAGCAGTTCTTC. The full variable domain, rest sourced from reference TRBV5-4 and TRBJ2-1, is ETGVTQSPTHLIKTRGQQVTLRCSSQSGHNTVSWYQQALGQGPQFIFQYYREEENGRGNFPPRFSGLQFPNYSSELNVNALELDDSALYLCASSLGGTSGGNEQFFGPGTRLTVL.

V usage is TRBV28 and J usage is TRBJ1-1; D unclear. The CDR3 extends over 13 amino acids. Germline V gene data show CDR1 as MDHEN and CDR2 as SYDVKM. Trimming shortened V by 6 bases and J by 1 base, and 9 bases separated the two germline ends. The CDR3 DNA reads as TGTGCCAGCAGCCCTCCCCGGAACACTGAAGCTTTCTTT. Protein product: CASSPPRNTEAFF.

The chain joins TRBV5-1 to TRBJ2-7; D is undetermined. The CDR3 runs 15 residues. Looked up from germline, CDR1 is SGHRS and CDR2 is YFSETQ. Trimming stripped 0 bases from V and 3 bases from J, with 13 bases between. The chain's CDR3 is CASSLAGDGRYEQYF. The DNA of the CDR3 is TGCGCCAGCAGCTTGGCCGGTGACGGTCGCTACGAGCAGTACTTC.

V gene TRBV19 combines with J gene TRBJ2-3; 9 nucleotides match TRBD1. Germline V gene lookup returns CDR1 LNHDA and CDR2 SQIVND (reference sequence). Trimming at V came to 6 bases and at J to 6 bases, leaving 13 bases not matched to a gene. The CDR3 covers 16 residues. CDR3 amino acids: CASRGAGTGSWDTQYF. DNA for the CDR3: TGTGCCAGTAGGGGAGCCGGGACAGGGTCCTGGGATACGCAGTATTTT.

The rearrangement uses TRBV7-8 and TRBJ1-1; D ambiguous. V gave up 5 bases and J gave up 1 base, with 8 bases separating them. Germline lookup yields CDR1 SGHVS and CDR2 FQNEAQ. CDR3 length equals 13 residues. The CDR3 is CASSPMSNTEAFF. The CDR3 nucleotides are TGTGCCAGCAGCCCAATGTCGAACACTGAAGCTTTCTTT.

The V gene is TRBV14, the J gene TRBJ2-7; D unresolved. Germline V gives CDR1 SGHDN, CDR2 FVKESK. V lost 2 bases and J lost 3, with 8 bases in between. There are 13 residues in the CDR3. Here the CDR3 reads CASSQPGIYEQYF. Here the CDR3 DNA reads TGTGCCAGCAGCCAACCCGGAATCTACGAGCAGTACTTC.

The genes are TRBV11-3 and TRBJ2-1, with D possibly TRBD2 on 5 matching bases. The CDR3 sequence is 15 residues long. Deletions cut 2 bases from V and 1 base from J, with 9 bases between. Germline CDR1 and CDR2: SGHNT and YENEEA. CDR3 DNA: TGTGCCAGCAGCTTACGTCCGGGGTCCTACAATGAGCAGTTCTTC. Translation gives CASSLRPGSYNEQFF.

The rearrangement joins TRBV5-4 to TRBJ2-1; 11 nucleotides agree with TRBD1. The germline CDR1 and CDR2 sequences are SGHNT and YYREEE (reference sequence). The CDR3 is 16 residues long. J gave up 6 bases and V 2 bases, and 7 bases lay outside the gene matches. CDR3 amino acids: CASSFSRGTGGNEQFF. The CDR3 DNA follows: TGTGCCAGCAGCTTCTCAAGAGGGACAGGGGGCAATGAGCAGTTCTTC. The variable domain in full, completed from reference TRBV5-4 and TRBJ2-1, reads ETGVTQSPTHLIKTRGQQVTLRCSSQSGHNTVSWYQQALGQGPQFIFQYYREEENGRGNFPPRFSGLQFPNYSSELNVNALELDDSALYLCASSFSRGTGGNEQFFGPGTRLTVL.

The chain joins TRBV5-6 to TRBJ2-3, with a weak D call TRBD2 (6 bases). Germline CDR1 and CDR2: SGHDT and YYEEEE. Trimming pared 1 base from V and 1 base from J, leaving 10 bases between. The CDR3 is 15 amino acids. CDR3 sequence reads: CASSLMGEGTDTQYF. The CDR3, as DNA: TGTGCCAGCAGCTTGATGGGGGAGGGCACAGATACGCAGTATTTT.

This chain uses TRBV28 with TRBJ2-2; TRBD2 aligns across 8 bases. The CDR3 spans 15 residues. V shed 5 bases, J shed 6 bases, and the junction held 8 bases outside the gene matches. From germline, CDR1 is MDHEN and CDR2 SYDVKM. The CDR3 loop is CASSTQGGRPGELFF. The DNA for the CDR3 is TGTGCCAGCAGTACCCAGGGCGGGAGGCCCGGGGAGCTGTTTTTT.

This clone occurred once. J is TRBJ1-2 and V is TRBV10-3, with D hard to call. Germline values: CDR1 ENHRY, CDR2 SYGVKD. The CDR3 contains 15 residues. Trimming removed 4 bases at V and 2 bases at J, with 14 bases between. The CDR3 region is CAISGLVGGNYGYTF. CDR3 nucleotides: TGTGCCATCAGTGGCCTTGTTGGAGGGAACTATGGCTACACCTTC.

J is TRBJ2-7 and V is TRBV19, with D perhaps assigned TRBD1 or TRBD2 (5 bases each). The CDR3 length is 14 residues. In germline, CDR1 is LNHDA, CDR2 SQIVND (reference sequence). The V end lost 5 bases, the J end lost 2 bases, and 13 bases lay between the germline ends. The CDR3 DNA reads as TGTGCCAGTAGTCCCGGGACGGCTGCCTACGAGCAGTACTTC. Translated, it gives CASSPGTAAYEQYF. Variable domain in full (rest from reference TRBV19 and TRBJ2-7): DGGITQSPKYLFRKEGQNVTLSCEQNLNHDAMYWYRQDPGQGLRLIYYSQIVNDFQKGDIAEGYSVSREKKESFPLTVTSAQKNPTAFYLCASSPGTAAYEQYFGPGTRLTVT.

This sequence joins TRBV11-3 and TRBJ1-2, with a possible D match to TRBD1 (6 bases). The V gene lost 5 bases and the J gene lost 5 bases, with 9 bases spanning the gap. The CDR3 consists of 12 residues. Germline V gene sequence: CDR1 SGHNT, CDR2 YENEEA. The CDR3: CASSNGQYGYTF. The CDR3 nucleotides read TGTGCCAGCAGCAATGGACAGTATGGCTACACCTTC.

The chain links TRBV30 to TRBJ2-7; the D call may be TRBD1 or TRBD2 (5 bases each). This CDR3 is 14 amino acids long. Between the trimmed V and J ends, which lost 2 bases and 2 bases, there was a span of 13 bases. Germline values: CDR1 GTSNPN, CDR2 SVGIG (reference sequence). CDR3 in amino acids: CAWSWGSPTYEQYF. DNA of the CDR3: TGTGCCTGGAGTTGGGGGTCTCCAACCTACGAGCAGTACTTC. Full variable domain (remainder filled in from reference TRBV30 and TRBJ2-7): SQTIHQWPATLVQPVGSPLSLECTVEGTSNPNLYWYRQAAGRGLQLLFYSVGIGQISSEVPQNLSASRPQDRQFILSSKKLLLSDSGFYLCAWSWGSPTYEQYFGPGTRLTVT.